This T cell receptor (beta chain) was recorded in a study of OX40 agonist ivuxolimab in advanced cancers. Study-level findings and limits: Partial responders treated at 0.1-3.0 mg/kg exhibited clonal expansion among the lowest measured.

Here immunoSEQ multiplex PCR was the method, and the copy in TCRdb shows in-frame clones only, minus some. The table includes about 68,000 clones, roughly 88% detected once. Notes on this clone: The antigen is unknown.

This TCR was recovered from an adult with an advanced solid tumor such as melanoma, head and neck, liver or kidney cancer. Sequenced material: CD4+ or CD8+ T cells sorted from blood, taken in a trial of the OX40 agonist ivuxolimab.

The CDR3 is CASSNTARNQPQHF. The CDR3 DNA is TGTGCCAGCAGCAATACAGCGAGGAATCAGCCCCAGCATTTT. The V call is TRBV28, the J call TRBJ1-5; no definite D call. Trimming took off 6 bases at V and 4 bases at J, with 13 bases between the two ends. Germline-derived CDR1 and CDR2 are MDHEN and SYDVKM. This CDR3 is built from 14 residues.